The clone carrying this T cell receptor beta chain showed up many times. The V end was cut by 5 bases, the J end by 0 bases, with 14 bases between. This CDR3 is 17 amino acids long. Looked up from germline, CDR1 is SEHNR and CDR2 is FQNEAQ (reference sequence). Clones were read by immunoSEQ multiplex PCR, and TCRdb kept only the in-frame ones, dropping some. The sample includes more than 95,000 clones, around 86% seen only once; the top ten take roughly 15%. The sample belongs to a study of blood T cell repertoires in COVID-19. Background on the study: T cells, B-cell-depleted T cells, or PBMCs provided the cDNA or gDNA that served as material.

Sequenced: peripheral blood. This sequence was found in a man aged 50 or older with acute or convalescent COVID-19. The chain couples TRBV7-9 to TRBJ2-6, with D perhaps matching TRBD2 (5 bases). The CDR3: CASSVPGWSSGANVLTF. CDR3 nucleotides: TGTGCCAGCAGCGTCCCGGGGTGGAGCTCTGGGGCCAACGTCCTGACTTTC.